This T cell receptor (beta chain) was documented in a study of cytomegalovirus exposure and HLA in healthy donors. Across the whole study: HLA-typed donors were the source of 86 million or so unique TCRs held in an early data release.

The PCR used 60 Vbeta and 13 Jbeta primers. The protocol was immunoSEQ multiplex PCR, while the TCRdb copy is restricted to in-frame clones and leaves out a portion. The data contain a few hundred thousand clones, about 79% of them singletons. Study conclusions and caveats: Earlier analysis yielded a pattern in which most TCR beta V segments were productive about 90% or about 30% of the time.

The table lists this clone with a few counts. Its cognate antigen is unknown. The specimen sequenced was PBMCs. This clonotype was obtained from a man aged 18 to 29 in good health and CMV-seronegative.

The CDR3 DNA sequence: TGCAGCGTTGAAGGAGGGACAGGGGGGTCCACTGAAGCTTTCTTT. Amino acid sequence: CSVEGGTGGSTEAFF. The chain carries TRBV29-1 and TRBJ1-1, with 11 bases lining up with TRBD1. J gave up 4 bases and V 1 base, and 5 bases lay outside the gene matches. The CDR3 runs to 15 residues. CDR1 and CDR2 (germline): SQVTM, ANQGSEA.